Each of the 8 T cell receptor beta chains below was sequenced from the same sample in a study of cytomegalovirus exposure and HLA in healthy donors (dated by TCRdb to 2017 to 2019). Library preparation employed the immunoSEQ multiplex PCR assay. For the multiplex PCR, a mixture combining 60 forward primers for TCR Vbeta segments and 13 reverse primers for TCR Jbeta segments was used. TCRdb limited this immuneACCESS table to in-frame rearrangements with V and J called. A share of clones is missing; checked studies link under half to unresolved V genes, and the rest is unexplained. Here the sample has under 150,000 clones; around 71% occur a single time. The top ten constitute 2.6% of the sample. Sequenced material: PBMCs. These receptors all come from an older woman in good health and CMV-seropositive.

CDR3 sequence: CASRGTGLPNTEAFF. DNA of the CDR3: TGTGCCAGCAGGGGGACAGGCCTTCCGAACACTGAAGCTTTCTTT. V gene TRBV19 combines with J gene TRBJ1-1, with TRBD1 matching 8 bases. This CDR3 is built from 15 residues. V lost 9 bases, J lost 1 base, and 10 bases stayed unmatched. Germline V CDR1 and CDR2: LNHDA, SQIVND (reference sequence).

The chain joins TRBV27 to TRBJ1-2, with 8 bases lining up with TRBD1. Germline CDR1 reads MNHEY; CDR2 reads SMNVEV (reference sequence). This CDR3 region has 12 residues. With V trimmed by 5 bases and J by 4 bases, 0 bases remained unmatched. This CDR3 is CASSDRGYGYTF. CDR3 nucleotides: TGTGCCAGCAGTGACAGGGGCTATGGCTACACCTTC.

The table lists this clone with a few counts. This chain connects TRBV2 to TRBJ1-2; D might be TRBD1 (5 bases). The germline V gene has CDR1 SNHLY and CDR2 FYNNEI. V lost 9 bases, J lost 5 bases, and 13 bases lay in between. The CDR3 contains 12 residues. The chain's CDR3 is CASLLRGYGYTF. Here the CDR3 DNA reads TGTGCCAGTCTACTCCGGGGGTATGGCTACACCTTC.

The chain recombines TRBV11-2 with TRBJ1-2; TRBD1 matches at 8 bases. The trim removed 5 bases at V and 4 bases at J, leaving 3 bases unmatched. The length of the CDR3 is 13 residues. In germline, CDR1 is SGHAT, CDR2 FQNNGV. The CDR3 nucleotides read TGTGCCAGCAGCGAGGACAGGGTCTATGGCTACACCTTC. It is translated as CASSEDRVYGYTF.

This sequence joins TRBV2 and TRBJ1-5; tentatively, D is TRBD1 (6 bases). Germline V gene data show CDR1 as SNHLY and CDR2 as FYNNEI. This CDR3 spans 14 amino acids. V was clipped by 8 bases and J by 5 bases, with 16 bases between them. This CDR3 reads CASGAGTPYQPQHF. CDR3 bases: TGTGCCAGCGGCGCCGGGACACCATATCAGCCCCAGCATTTT.

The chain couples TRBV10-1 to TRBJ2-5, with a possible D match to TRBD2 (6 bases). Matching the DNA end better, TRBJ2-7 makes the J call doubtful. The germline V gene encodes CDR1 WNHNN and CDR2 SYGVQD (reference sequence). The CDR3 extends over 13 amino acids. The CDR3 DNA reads TGCGCCAGCAGTGAGGGATGGGAGGACGAGCAGTACTTC. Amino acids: CASSEGWEDEQYF.

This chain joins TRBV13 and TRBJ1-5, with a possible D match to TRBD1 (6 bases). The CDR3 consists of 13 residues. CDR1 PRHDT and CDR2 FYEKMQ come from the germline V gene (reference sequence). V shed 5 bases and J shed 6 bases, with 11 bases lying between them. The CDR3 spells CASSIQQGQPQHF. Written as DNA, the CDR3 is TGTGCCAGCAGCATCCAACAGGGTCAGCCCCAGCATTTT.

CDR3 in amino acids: CASSPGGGTEAFF. CDR3 coding DNA: TGTGCCAGCAGCCCGGGGGGGGGCACTGAAGCTTTCTTT. The V call is TRBV14, the J call TRBJ1-1; perhaps TRBD1 as D (5 bases). V lost 4 bases, J lost 4 bases, and 10 bases lay in between. This CDR3 spans 13 amino acids. Germline V CDR1 and CDR2: SGHDN, FVKESK.